What follows are 20 T cell receptor beta chains derived from one specimen sequenced in a study of cytotoxic CD8 clonotypes in ibrutinib-treated CLL. Sequencing used immunoSEQ multiplex PCR; TCRdb keeps in-frame clones, though not all of them. Among about 200,000 clones listed, around 72% were seen once. The material was PBMCs, obtained after 24 months of ibrutinib treatment. Receptors originate from a human donor with chronic lymphocytic leukemia.

This chain connects TRBV7-2 to TRBJ2-2; D unresolved. The CDR3 extends over 14 amino acids. CDR1 SGHTA and CDR2 FQGNSA come from the germline V gene. Trimming stripped 2 bases from V and 0 bases from J, with 4 bases between. CDR3 coding DNA: TGTGCCAGCAGCTTAAGATCGAACACCGGGGAGCTGTTTTTT. Translated: CASSLRSNTGELFF.

The rearrangement uses TRBV4-3 and TRBJ2-5; D gene unclear. V gave up 1 base and J gave up 2 bases, with 11 bases separating them. Germline assignment: CDR1 LGHNA and CDR2 YSLEER. This CDR3 region has 15 residues. CDR3 in DNA: TGCGCCAGCAGCCAAGTTTCCGGGCCTCAAGAGACCCAGTACTTC. The encoded protein is CASSQVSGPQETQYF.

The chain recombines TRBV10-2 with TRBJ2-5; D is unresolved. Germline V gene sequence: CDR1 WSHSY, CDR2 SAAADI. V lost 7 bases to trimming and J lost 1 base, with 13 bases between them. There are 14 residues in the CDR3. CDR3 nucleotide sequence: TGCGCCAGCAAAGGAGACCGGCTCCAAGAGACCCAGTACTTC. It is translated as CASKGDRLQETQYF.

The chain employs TRBV2 and TRBJ2-5; TRBD1 is a possible D gene (5 bases). Germline V gene data show CDR1 as SNHLY and CDR2 as FYNNEI. V was trimmed by 4 bases and J by 5 bases, leaving 14 bases between them. The CDR3 is 14 residues long. The CDR3 reads CASSGEGVVETQYF. The CDR3 nucleotides are TGTGCCAGCAGTGGTGAAGGGGTTGTTGAGACCCAGTACTTC.

This chain uses TRBV27 with TRBJ2-1, with 8 nucleotides matching TRBD1. CDR1 is MNHEY, CDR2 SMNVEV, per germline (reference sequence). V shed 5 bases, J shed 9 bases, and the junction held 9 bases outside the gene matches. The CDR3 has 14 residues. In DNA, the CDR3 is TGTGCCAGCAGTGGGCAGGGGGCCAGTAGTGAGCAGTTCTTC. This translates into CASSGQGASSEQFF.

This clone was counted only a few times. The gene calls are TRBV9 and TRBJ1-3, with no clear D. The CDR3 sequence is 15 residues long. From germline, CDR1 is SGDLS and CDR2 YYNGEE. Trimming shortened V by 0 bases and J by 0 bases, and 7 bases separated the two germline ends. The CDR3 here is CASSVGSGSGNTIYF. The CDR3 bases are TGTGCCAGCAGCGTAGGTTCAGGCTCTGGAAACACCATATATTTT.

The chain combines TRBV7-8 with TRBJ2-7, with D unresolved. CDR1 is SGHVS and CDR2 is FQNEAQ in the germline V gene. This CDR3 spans 14 amino acids. V was clipped by 5 bases and J by 5 bases, with 16 bases between them. The CDR3 coding sequence is TGTGCCAGCAGCCTACCCCAAAGGCTGAACGAGCAGTACTTC. As protein: CASSLPQRLNEQYF.

V usage is TRBV5-4 and J usage is TRBJ1-2; 11 nucleotides match TRBD1. The germline gives CDR1 SGHNT, CDR2 YYREEE (reference sequence). This CDR3 has 17 residues. V trimming: 4 bases; J trimming: 4 bases; junction bases outside the gene matches: 12. CDR3 in amino acids: CASSTGQGGELIYGYTF. The CDR3 DNA reads as TGTGCCAGCAGCACGGGACAGGGGGGGGAATTGATCTATGGCTACACCTTC. Supplemented by reference TRBV5-4 and TRBJ1-2, the full variable domain reads ETGVTQSPTHLIKTRGQQVTLRCSSQSGHNTVSWYQQALGQGPQFIFQYYREEENGRGNFPPRFSGLQFPNYSSELNVNALELDDSALYLCASSTGQGGELIYGYTFGSGTRLTVV.

The rearrangement joins TRBV11-1 to TRBJ2-5; D unclear. The length of the CDR3 is 17 residues. V was shortened by 2 bases and J by 3 bases, with 19 bases between the two germline ends. Per germline, CDR1 SGHAT and CDR2 FQDESV (reference sequence). CDR3 sequence reads: CASSLSRAAVKKETQYF. Written as DNA, the CDR3 is TGTGCCAGCAGCTTAAGCCGGGCGGCAGTTAAAAAAGAGACCCAGTACTTC.

This sequence joins TRBV7-2 and TRBJ2-3, with 10 nucleotides matching TRBD2. The J segment lost 0 bases and the V segment lost 2 bases, leaving 5 bases of the junction unmatched. The CDR3 loop spans 17 amino acids. Germline V gene lookup returns CDR1 SGHTA and CDR2 FQGNSA. CDR3 nucleotides: TGTGCCAGCAGCTTACCTAGCGGGAGCACTAGCACAGATACGCAGTATTTT. It translates to CASSLPSGSTSTDTQYF. The full variable domain, with the rest looked up from reference TRBV7-2 and TRBJ2-3, is GAGVSQSPSNKVTEKGKDVELRCDPISGHTALYWYRQSLGQGLEFLIYFQGNSAPDKSGLPSDRFSAERTGGSVSTLTIQRTQQEDSAVYLCASSLPSGSTSTDTQYFGPGTRLTVL.

The chain links TRBV5-1 to TRBJ2-3; 7 nucleotides agree with TRBD1. The V segment lost 2 bases and the J segment 2 bases; nucleotides outside the gene matches: 8. Germline CDR1 reads SGHRS; CDR2 reads YFSETQ. The CDR3 runs 16 residues. The CDR3 protein is CASSLRQGTTTDTQYF. In nucleotides, the CDR3 is TGCGCCAGCAGCTTACGACAGGGAACAACCACAGATACGCAGTATTTT.

CDR3 in amino acids: CASSLGQNEQYF. The CDR3 DNA sequence: TGTGCCAGCAGCCTCGGACAGAACGAGCAGTACTTC. This chain connects TRBV16 to TRBJ2-7; D is possibly TRBD1 (6 bases). The CDR3 extends over 12 amino acids. The germline gives CDR1 KGHSY, CDR2 FQNENV. The V and J ends lost 4 bases and 5 bases respectively, with 9 bases between them. The complete variable domain, with remaining parts taken from reference TRBV16 and TRBJ2-7, reads GEEVAQTPKHLVRGEGQKAKLYCAPIKGHSYVFWYQQVLKNEFKFLISFQNENVFDETGMPKERFSAKCLPNSPCSLEIQATKLEDSAVYFCASSLGQNEQYFGPGTRLTVT.

V gene TRBV12-5 combines with J gene TRBJ2-2; TRBD1 matches at 9 bases. V shed 5 bases and J 6 bases; nucleotides not matched to a gene: 19. CDR3 length: 19 amino acids. Germline V gene sequence: CDR1 LGHNT, CDR2 FRNRAP. The CDR3 sequence is CASGARRGPGTGYAGELFF. The DNA for the CDR3 is TGTGCTAGTGGTGCGCGACGCGGGCCCGGGACAGGGTACGCCGGGGAGCTGTTTTTT.

This clone was counted a few times. V usage is TRBV25-1 and J usage is TRBJ1-3, with 7 nucleotides matching TRBD1. CDR3 length equals 16 residues. Germline loops: CDR1 MGHDK, CDR2 SYGVNS. The junction had 11 bases not matched to a gene; V was cut back by 6 bases and J by 3 bases. In nucleotides, the CDR3 is TGTGCCAGCAGGCGGACACAGGGGCAGGGTGGAAACACCATATATTTT. Translation: CASRRTQGQGGNTIYF.

The chain joins TRBV11-3 to TRBJ1-1; D is ambiguous. The germline CDR1 and CDR2 sequences are SGHNT and YENEEA. The CDR3 loop spans 13 amino acids. Between the trimmed V and J ends, which lost 5 bases and 4 bases, there was a span of 11 bases. Here the CDR3 reads CASSINSGTEAFF. As DNA, the CDR3 is TGTGCCAGCAGCATCAATTCTGGCACTGAAGCTTTCTTT.

In this sample, this clone turned up a few times. The V and J genes are TRBV6-4 and TRBJ2-2; 7 bases agree with TRBD1. V was clipped by 6 bases and J by 2 bases; unmatched bases: 3. The CDR3 sequence is 14 residues long. The germline V gene encodes CDR1 MRHNA and CDR2 SNTAGT. In DNA form, the CDR3 reads TGTGCCAGCAGCGGACAGGCTAACACCGGGGAGCTGTTTTTT. This encodes CASSGQANTGELFF.

This clone was counted only a few times. The chain couples TRBV10-3 to TRBJ2-1; D is unclear. The CDR3 runs 15 residues. CDR1 and CDR2 from the germline V gene are ENHRY and SYGVKD. V was pared by 2 bases and J by 0 bases, with 8 bases between. CDR3 loop: CAISELETSYNEQFF. CDR3 nucleotide sequence: TGTGCCATCAGTGAGCTCGAGACCTCCTACAATGAGCAGTTCTTC.

The V gene is TRBV5-3, the J gene TRBJ2-3, with D maybe TRBD1 (6 bases). TRBV5-3 is noted as an ORF with a role that remains uncertain. V gave up 10 bases and J gave up 2 bases, with 17 bases separating them. The CDR3 has 14 amino acids. The CDR3 bases are TGTGCCCGTAGCAGGCAGGGGTACACAGATACGCAGTATTTT. This encodes CARSRQGYTDTQYF.

This clone has just a few counts. The V gene is TRBV4-2, the J gene TRBJ2-1, with D hard to call. Trimming took off 4 bases at V and 4 bases at J, with 14 bases between the two ends. Germline CDR1 LGHNA, CDR2 YNFKEQ. This CDR3 contains 15 residues. CDR3 DNA sequence: TGTGCCAGCAGCCTCCCCGGGCGGCAGTACAATGAGCAGTTCTTC. It yields the protein CASSLPGRQYNEQFF.

The chain is built from TRBV5-1 and TRBJ2-3; 10 bases are shared with TRBD2. CDR3 size: 17 residues. CDR1 and CDR2 (germline): SGHRS, YFSETQ. V gave up 0 bases and J gave up 3 bases; unmatched junction bases: 7. The CDR3 spells CASSLAGLAGETDTQYF. The CDR3 DNA follows: TGCGCCAGCAGCTTGGCCGGGCTAGCGGGAGAGACAGATACGCAGTATTTT.